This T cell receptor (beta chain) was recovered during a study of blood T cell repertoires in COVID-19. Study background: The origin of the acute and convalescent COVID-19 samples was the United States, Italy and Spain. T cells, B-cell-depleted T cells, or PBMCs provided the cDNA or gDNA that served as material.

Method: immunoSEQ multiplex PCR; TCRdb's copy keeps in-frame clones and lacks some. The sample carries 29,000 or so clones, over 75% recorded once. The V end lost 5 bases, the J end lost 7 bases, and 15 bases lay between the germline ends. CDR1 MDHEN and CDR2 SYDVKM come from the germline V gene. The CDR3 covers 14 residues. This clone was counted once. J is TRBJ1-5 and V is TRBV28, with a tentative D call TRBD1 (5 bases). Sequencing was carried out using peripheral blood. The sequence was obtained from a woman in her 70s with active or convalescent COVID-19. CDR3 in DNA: TGTGCCAGCAGTCCCCTGGGGGGAGGGCAGCCCCAGCATTTT. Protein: CASSPLGGGQPQHF.